One and the same sample provided the 16 T cell receptor beta chains below, sequenced in a study of blood T cells in healthy people across ages. The authors ran a second PCR of 7 to 11 cycles using a sample-barcoded 5' primer and a J-beta primer mix. A single record per CDR3 protein comes from TCRdb applying MiXCR to the 5' RACE reads. This sample has roughly 800,000 distinct CDR3 sequences, with 53% found just once. Specimen: blood. The receptor set was obtained from an elderly man in good health.

This clonotype occurred a few times. The CDR3 protein is CASSPYSYNEQYF. Written as DNA, the CDR3 is TGTGCCAGCAGCCCCTACTCCTACAATGAGCAGTACTTC. This sequence joins TRBV3-1 and TRBJ2-1; D ambiguous. The end of the DNA is better explained by TRBJ2-7, so the J call may be wrong. The germline gives CDR1 LGHDT, CDR2 YNNKEL (reference sequence). The CDR3 is 13 residues long.

This chain joins TRBV11-2 and TRBJ2-2; tentative D call: TRBD2 (6 bases). V dropped 2 bases and J dropped 4 bases, with 11 bases sitting between them. The CDR3 spans 15 residues. Germline V gene lookup returns CDR1 SGHAT and CDR2 FQNNGV. The CDR3 sequence is CASSLTGVGTGELFF. The DNA for the CDR3 is TGTGCCAGCAGCTTAACGGGAGTGGGCACCGGGGAGCTGTTTTTT.

This clonotype showed up just a few times. The J gene is TRBJ2-3, the V gene TRBV11-2; D not resolved. The CDR3 sequence is 15 residues long. Trimming cost V 5 bases and J 14 bases, with 26 bases left between them. Germline loops: CDR1 SGHAT, CDR2 FQNNGV. The CDR3 reads CASSLRAPPARYAYF. The CDR3 DNA reads as TGTGCCAGCAGCCTCCGGGCCCCTCCGGCCAGATACGCGTATTTT.

The rearrangement links TRBV27 to TRBJ2-3; tentatively, D is TRBD1 (5 bases). The V gene's germline CDR1 is MNHEY and CDR2 SMNVEV (reference sequence). The CDR3 totals 15 residues. Between the trimmed V and J ends, which lost 6 bases and 14 bases, there was a span of 27 bases. The CDR3 nucleotides read TGTGCCAGCAGCCCCTCGGACAAACAGCACAGATACGCGTATTTT. Translating it yields CASSPSDKQHRYAYF.

This clonotype was seen just once. This sequence joins TRBV10-3 and TRBJ1-2; tentatively, D is TRBD1 (5 bases). V was trimmed by 6 bases and J by 4 bases, leaving 12 bases between them. The CDR3 consists of 13 residues. In germline, CDR1 is ENHRY, CDR2 SYGVKD. The CDR3 loop reads CAIRDTLTYGYTF. As DNA, the CDR3 is TGTGCCATCAGGGACACCCTTACCTATGGCTACACCTTC.

The chain links TRBV25-1 to TRBJ1-2, with 9 bases lining up with TRBD1. The V gene end was trimmed by 3 bases and the J gene end by 8 bases; junction bases not matched to a gene: 10. The CDR3 loop spans 15 amino acids. From germline, CDR1 is MGHDK and CDR2 SYGVNS. CDR3 in amino acids: CASSDPGQGTRGYTF. The CDR3 DNA is TGTGCCAGCAGTGACCCGGGACAGGGTACGAGGGGCTACACCTTC.

This clonotype was seen a handful of times. The chain carries TRBV20-1 and TRBJ1-2; D might be TRBD1 (5 bases). The V end was cut by 6 bases, the J end by 5 bases, with 13 bases between. Germline CDR1 reads DFQATT; CDR2 reads SNEGSKA (reference sequence). The CDR3 length is 12 residues. The CDR3 loop reads CSADAWTYGYTF. The CDR3, as DNA: TGCAGTGCAGACGCCTGGACATATGGCTACACCTTC.

The chain is built from TRBV7-6 and TRBJ2-7, with 12 bases lining up with TRBD1. Germline V gives CDR1 SGHVS, CDR2 FNYEAQ. The CDR3 has 16 residues. The V and J ends lost 2 bases and 6 bases, in that order; junction bases with no gene match: 8. CDR3 in amino acids: CASSLLSGQGAGEQYF. The CDR3 DNA follows: TGTGCCAGCAGCTTACTGTCGGGACAGGGGGCGGGCGAGCAGTACTTC.

V and J are TRBV2 and TRBJ1-4, with D perhaps matching TRBD1 (5 bases). This CDR3 has 14 amino acids. Germline CDR1 is SNHLY and CDR2 is FYNNEI. The V and J ends lost 1 base and 4 bases respectively, with 7 bases between them. CDR3 loop: CASSEGGINEKLFF. The CDR3 DNA sequence: TGTGCCAGCAGTGAAGGGGGGATTAATGAAAAACTGTTTTTT.

The chain joins TRBV15 to TRBJ1-2; D perhaps matches TRBD1 (5 bases). The CDR3 sequence is 16 residues long. The germline V gene has CDR1 LNHNV and CDR2 YYDKDF (reference sequence). V was pared by 1 base and J by 4 bases, with 16 bases between. The CDR3 nucleotides are TGTGCCACCAGCAGAGCTACGGGACTCTCAATCTATGGCTACACCTTC. Translation gives CATSRATGLSIYGYTF.

The chain employs TRBV20-1 and TRBJ2-3; the D is unclear. The CDR3 runs to 15 residues. In germline, CDR1 is DFQATT, CDR2 SNEGSKA (reference sequence). The V gene lost 6 bases and the J gene lost 3 bases, with 19 bases spanning the gap. CDR3: CSATASPVTTDTQYF. The CDR3 DNA reads as TGCAGTGCCACTGCCAGCCCAGTTACAACAGATACGCAGTATTTT.

This clonotype was counted a few times. The genes are TRBV7-2 and TRBJ2-1, with 13 positions matching TRBD2. The germline CDR1 and CDR2 sequences are SGHTA and FQGNSA. V gave up 3 bases and J gave up 10 bases; unmatched junction bases: 6. The CDR3 has 15 residues. CDR3 sequence (DNA): TGTGCCAGCAGCTTGGGACTAGCGGGGACGTTGGAGCAGTTCTTC. It encodes CASSLGLAGTLEQFF.

The chain couples TRBV20-1 to TRBJ1-3, with D perhaps matching TRBD1 (5 bases). CDR1 is DFQATT, CDR2 SNEGSKA, per germline (reference sequence). The ends were cut back, 6 bases at V and 6 bases at J, with 15 bases in the middle. CDR3 length equals 13 residues. CDR3 bases: TGCAGTGCCCCCTCTGACAGAATAAACACCATATATTTT. This codes for CSAPSDRINTIYF.

The J gene is TRBJ2-1, the V gene TRBV9; 8 positions match TRBD2. From germline, CDR1 is SGDLS and CDR2 YYNGEE. This CDR3 spans 14 amino acids. The ends lost 2 bases at V and 5 bases at J; junction bases unmatched: 3. The CDR3 coding sequence is TGTGCCAGCAGCGTCGGGGGGGCGAACAATGAGCAGTTCTTC. Amino acid sequence: CASSVGGANNEQFF.

The chain has TRBV5-1 and TRBJ1-2; 7 nucleotides match TRBD1. Germline V gene lookup returns CDR1 SGHRS and CDR2 YFSETQ. This CDR3 has 16 residues. Trimming removed 4 bases from V and 0 bases from J; junction bases left unmatched: 9. CDR3: CASSTGTATANYGYTF. CDR3 coding DNA: TGCGCCAGCAGCACGGGGACAGCAACAGCTAACTATGGCTACACCTTC.

This clonotype has only a few counts. This chain connects TRBV29-1 to TRBJ2-3; 11 bases line up with TRBD2. Germline V gene lookup returns CDR1 SQVTM and CDR2 ANQGSEA. J was trimmed by 2 bases and V by 6 bases; bases with no gene match: 7. This CDR3 has 15 amino acids. DNA of the CDR3: TGCAGCGTAGCGACTAGCGGGAACCCCACAGATACGCAGTATTTT. Amino acid sequence: CSVATSGNPTDTQYF.